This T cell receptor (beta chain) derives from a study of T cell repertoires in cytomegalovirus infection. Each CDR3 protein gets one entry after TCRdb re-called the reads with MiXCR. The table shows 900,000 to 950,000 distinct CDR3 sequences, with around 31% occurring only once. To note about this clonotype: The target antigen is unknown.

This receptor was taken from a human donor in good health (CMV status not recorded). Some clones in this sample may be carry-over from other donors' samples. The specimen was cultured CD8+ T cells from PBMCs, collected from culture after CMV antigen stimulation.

The CDR3: CASSLFTGTALFF. The DNA for the CDR3 is TGTGCCAGCAGTTTATTTACAGGGACAGCCCTATTCTTC. V usage is TRBV27 and J usage is TRBJ2-1; 7 bases map to TRBD1. The CDR3 sequence is 13 residues long. The J segment lost 16 bases and the V segment lost 1 base, leaving 10 bases of the junction unmatched. CDR1 and CDR2 (germline): MNHEY, SMNVEV (reference sequence).